These 4 T cell receptor beta chains came from one sample sequenced in a study of a mutant IDH1 vaccine in newly diagnosed glioma (dated by TCRdb to about 2021). The library was generated by the immunoSEQ multiplex PCR assay. TCRdb limited this immuneACCESS table to in-frame rearrangements with V and J called. A share of clones is missing; checked studies link under half to unresolved V genes, and the rest is unexplained. The sample includes tens of thousands of clones, with 70% to 85% observed a single time. Clones ranked in the top ten supply approximately 7.7% of the sample. What this sample's time point label stands for: week 5, during vaccination. Every vaccine dose consisted of 300 ug of a 20-mer mutant IDH1 peptide in Montanide, administered subcutaneously together with topical imiquimod. No cognate antigen is known for these TCRs. This material consisted of PBMCs, taken from a glioma patient whose treatment included an IDH1 peptide vaccine. The receptors here all came from a middle-aged man with glioma. Some clones in this sample may be carry-over from other donors' samples.

The J gene is TRBJ2-7, the V gene TRBV28; no reliable D call. The CDR3 is made up of 13 amino acids. Germline CDR1 reads MDHEN; CDR2 reads SYDVKM. V lost 3 bases, J lost 0 bases, and 6 bases lay in between. The CDR3 sequence: CASSLVSSYEQYF. For the CDR3, the DNA is TGTGCCAGCAGTTTGGTGAGCTCCTACGAGCAGTACTTC.

V gene TRBV30 combines with J gene TRBJ2-2; the D is unclear. The ends were cut back, 1 base at V and 4 bases at J, with 13 bases in the middle. From germline, CDR1 is GTSNPN and CDR2 SVGIG (reference sequence). This CDR3 is 15 amino acids long. CDR3 sequence: CAWSAVGWGTGELFF. The CDR3 nucleotides are TGTGCCTGGAGTGCCGTCGGTTGGGGCACCGGGGAGCTGTTTTTT.

The CDR3 region has the DNA TGTGCCTGGAGGTGGGGGGGTTACACCGGGGAGCTGTTTTTT. This translates into CAWRWGGYTGELFF. The gene calls are TRBV30 and TRBJ2-2, with 7 bases lining up with TRBD2. The V gene's germline CDR1 is GTSNPN and CDR2 SVGIG (reference sequence). The CDR3 length is 14 residues. With V trimmed by 3 bases and J by 3 bases, 4 bases remained unmatched.

The V gene is TRBV7-9, the J gene TRBJ1-3, with TRBD1 matching 7 bases. Losses at the gene ends were 5 bases for V and 0 bases for J; bases not matched to a gene: 4. From germline, CDR1 is SEHNR and CDR2 FQNEAQ (reference sequence). The CDR3 runs to 15 residues. This chain's CDR3 is CASSQGQSSGNTIYF. The CDR3 nucleotides are TGTGCCAGCAGCCAGGGACAGAGCTCTGGAAACACCATATATTTT.